A single sample is the source of the 6 T cell receptor beta chains below, sequenced in a study of T cells in Graves' hyperthyroidism and ophthalmopathy. Amplified TCR beta CDR3 regions came from RNA transcripts. The primer set for the first-round RT-PCR of the TCR CDR3 was HTBI. TCRdb ran MiXCR on the multiplex PCR reads and lists one entry per CDR3 protein. The repertoire holds around 350,000 distinct CDR3 sequences, with over 10% as singletons. Sequenced: blood. These receptors were obtained from a woman between 18 and 29 years old with Graves' hyperthyroidism.

The chain has TRBV5-1 and TRBJ1-2, with D possibly being TRBD1 (5 bases). The CDR3 sequence is 13 residues long. The V gene's germline CDR1 is SGHRS and CDR2 YFSETQ. Trimming left V 4 bases short and J 1 base short, with 8 bases between. This CDR3 is CASSRDFNYGYTF. In nucleotides, the CDR3 is TGCGCCAGCAGCCGGGACTTTAACTATGGCTACACCTTC. The full variable domain, completed using reference TRBV5-1 and TRBJ1-2, is KAGVTQTPRYLIKTRGQQVTLSCSPISGHRSVSWYQQTPGQGLQFLFEYFSETQRNKGNFPGRFSGRQFSNSRSEMNVSTLELGDSALYLCASSRDFNYGYTFGSGTRLTVV.

There are a few counts of this clonotype. The genes are TRBV7-2 and TRBJ2-2, with 9 bases identical to TRBD2. Per germline, CDR1 SGHTA and CDR2 FQGNSA. This CDR3 region has 17 residues. Losses at the gene ends were 1 base for V and 4 bases for J; bases not matched to a gene: 7. Written as DNA, the CDR3 is TGTGCCAGCAGCTTAGTCGGTGGCGGGAGGGCCACCGGGGAGCTGTTTTTT. It encodes CASSLVGGGRATGELFF.

This clonotype showed up many times. The V and J genes are TRBV27 and TRBJ2-2; 7 bases align to TRBD2. The V segment lost 8 bases and the J segment 4 bases; nucleotides outside the gene matches: 4. Germline V gene sequence: CDR1 MNHEY, CDR2 SMNVEV (reference sequence). The CDR3 has 13 residues. In DNA form, the CDR3 reads TGTGCCAGCGGGGGGGGGGTCACCGGGGAGCTGTTTTTT. It encodes CASGGGVTGELFF.

This chain links TRBV19 with TRBJ2-3; 7 nucleotides match TRBD2. Unmatched junction bases numbered 6, after V lost 4 bases and J lost 2 bases. CDR3 length equals 15 residues. Germline V gives CDR1 LNHDA, CDR2 SQIVND (reference sequence). CDR3 residues: CASSTWGGFTDTQYF. The CDR3 DNA is TGTGCCAGTAGTACCTGGGGGGGTTTCACAGATACGCAGTATTTT.

This clonotype was counted at least ten times. This chain links TRBV4-1 with TRBJ1-4, with no clear D. CDR3 length equals 16 residues. Germline V gene data show CDR1 as MGHRA and CDR2 as YSYEKL. Between the trimmed V and J ends, which lost 2 bases and 7 bases, there was a span of 17 bases. In DNA, the CDR3 is TGCGCCAGCAGCCAATCTTCGACGGCTGGCGGTGAAAAACTGTTTTTT. Its translation is CASSQSSTAGGEKLFF.

This clonotype appeared many times. This chain joins TRBV12-3 or TRBV12-4 and TRBJ2-7; 13 bases align to TRBD2. The CDR3 runs to 18 residues. V was clipped by 5 bases and J by 0 bases; unmatched bases: 10. The CDR3 protein is CASSALAGGPWASYEQYF. DNA of the CDR3: TGTGCCAGCAGTGCACTAGCGGGGGGGCCTTGGGCCTCCTACGAGCAGTACTTC.